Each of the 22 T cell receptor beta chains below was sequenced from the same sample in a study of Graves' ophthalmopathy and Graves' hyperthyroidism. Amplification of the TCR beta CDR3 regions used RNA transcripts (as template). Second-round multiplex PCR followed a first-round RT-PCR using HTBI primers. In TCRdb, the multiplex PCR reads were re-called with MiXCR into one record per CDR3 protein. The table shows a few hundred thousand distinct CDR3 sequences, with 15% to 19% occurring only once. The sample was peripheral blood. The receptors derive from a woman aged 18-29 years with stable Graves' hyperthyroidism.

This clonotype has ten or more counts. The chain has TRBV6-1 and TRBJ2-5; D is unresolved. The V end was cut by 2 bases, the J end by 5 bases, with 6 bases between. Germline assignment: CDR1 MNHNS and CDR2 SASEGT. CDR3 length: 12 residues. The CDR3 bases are TGTGCCAGCAGTGAACTTTGGGAGACCCAGTACTTC. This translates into CASSELWETQYF.

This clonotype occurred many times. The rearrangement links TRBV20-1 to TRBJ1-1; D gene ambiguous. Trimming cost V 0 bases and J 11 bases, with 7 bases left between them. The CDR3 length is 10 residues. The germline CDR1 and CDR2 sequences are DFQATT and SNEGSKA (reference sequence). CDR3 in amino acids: CSARDRAAFF. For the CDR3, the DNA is TGCAGTGCTAGAGATCGTGCGGCTTTCTTT.

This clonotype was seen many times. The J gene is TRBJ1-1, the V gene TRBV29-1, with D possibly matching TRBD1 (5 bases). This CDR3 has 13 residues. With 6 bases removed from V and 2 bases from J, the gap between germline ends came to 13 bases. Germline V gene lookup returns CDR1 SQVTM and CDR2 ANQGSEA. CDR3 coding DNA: TGCAGCGTCCAGGGTGGGGGTAACACTGAAGCTTTCTTT. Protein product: CSVQGGGNTEAFF.

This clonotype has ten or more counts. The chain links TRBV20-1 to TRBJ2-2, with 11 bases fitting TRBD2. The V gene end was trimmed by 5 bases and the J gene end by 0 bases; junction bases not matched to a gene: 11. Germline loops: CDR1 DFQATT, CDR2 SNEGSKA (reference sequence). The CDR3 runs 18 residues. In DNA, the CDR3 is TGCAGTGCTGCAGGAGGGACTAGCGGCCTCACGAACACCGGGGAGCTGTTTTTT. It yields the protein CSAAGGTSGLTNTGELFF.

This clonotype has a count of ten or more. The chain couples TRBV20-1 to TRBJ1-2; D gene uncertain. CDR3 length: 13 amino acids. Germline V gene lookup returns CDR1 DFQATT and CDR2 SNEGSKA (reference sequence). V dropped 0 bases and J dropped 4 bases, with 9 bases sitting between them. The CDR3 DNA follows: TGCAGTGCTAGAGATCAGAGTACCTATGGCTACACCTTC. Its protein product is CSARDQSTYGYTF.

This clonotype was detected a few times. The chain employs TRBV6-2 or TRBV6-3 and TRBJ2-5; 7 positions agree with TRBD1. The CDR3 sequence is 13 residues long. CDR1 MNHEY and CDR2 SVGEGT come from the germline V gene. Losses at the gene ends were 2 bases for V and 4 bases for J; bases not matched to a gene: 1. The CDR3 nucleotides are TGTGCCAGCAGTTACGGGACAGTAGAGACCCAGTACTTC. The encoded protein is CASSYGTVETQYF.

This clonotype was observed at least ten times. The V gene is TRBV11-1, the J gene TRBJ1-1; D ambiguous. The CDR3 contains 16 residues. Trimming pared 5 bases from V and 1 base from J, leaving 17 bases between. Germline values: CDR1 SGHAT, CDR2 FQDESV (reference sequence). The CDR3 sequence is CASSVVVTRENTEAFF. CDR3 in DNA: TGTGCCAGCAGCGTCGTGGTCACGAGGGAGAACACTGAAGCTTTCTTT.

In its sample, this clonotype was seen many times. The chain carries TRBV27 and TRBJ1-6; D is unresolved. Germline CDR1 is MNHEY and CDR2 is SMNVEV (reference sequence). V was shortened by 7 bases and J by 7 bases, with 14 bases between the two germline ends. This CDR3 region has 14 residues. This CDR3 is CASTQRGANSPLHF. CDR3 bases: TGTGCCAGCACCCAACGGGGAGCCAATTCACCCCTCCACTTT.

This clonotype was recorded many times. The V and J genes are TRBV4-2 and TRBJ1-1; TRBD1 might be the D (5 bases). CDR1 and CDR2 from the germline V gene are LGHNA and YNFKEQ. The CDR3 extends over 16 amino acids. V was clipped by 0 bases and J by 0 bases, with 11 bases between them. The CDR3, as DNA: TGTGCCAGCAGCCAAGAGGGGGACCCAGTGAACACTGAAGCTTTCTTT. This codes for CASSQEGDPVNTEAFF.

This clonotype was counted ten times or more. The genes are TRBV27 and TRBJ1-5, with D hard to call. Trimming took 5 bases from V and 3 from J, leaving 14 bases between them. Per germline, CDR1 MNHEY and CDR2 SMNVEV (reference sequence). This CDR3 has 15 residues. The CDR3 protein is CASSPVRVDNQPQHF. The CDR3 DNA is TGTGCCAGCAGTCCCGTCCGGGTGGACAATCAGCCCCAGCATTTT.

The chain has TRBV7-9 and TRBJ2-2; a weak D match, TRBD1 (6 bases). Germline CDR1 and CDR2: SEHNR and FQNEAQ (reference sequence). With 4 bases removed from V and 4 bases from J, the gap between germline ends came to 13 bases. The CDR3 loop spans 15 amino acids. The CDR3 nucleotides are TGTGCCAGCAGCTCCCCCAGGGGTGGCACCGGGGAGCTGTTTTTT. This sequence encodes CASSSPRGGTGELFF.

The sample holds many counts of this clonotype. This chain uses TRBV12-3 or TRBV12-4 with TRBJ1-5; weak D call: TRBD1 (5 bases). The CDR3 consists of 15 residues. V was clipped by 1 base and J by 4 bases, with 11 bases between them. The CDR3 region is CASSLEAGANQPQHF. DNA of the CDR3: TGTGCCAGCAGTTTAGAGGCTGGGGCTAATCAGCCCCAGCATTTT.

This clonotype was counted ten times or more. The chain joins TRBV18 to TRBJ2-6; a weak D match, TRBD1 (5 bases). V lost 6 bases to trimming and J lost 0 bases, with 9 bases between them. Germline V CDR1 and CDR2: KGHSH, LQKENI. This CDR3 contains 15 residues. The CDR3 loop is CASSREVSGANVLTF. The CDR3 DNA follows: TGTGCCAGCTCCAGGGAAGTCTCTGGGGCCAACGTCCTGACTTTC.

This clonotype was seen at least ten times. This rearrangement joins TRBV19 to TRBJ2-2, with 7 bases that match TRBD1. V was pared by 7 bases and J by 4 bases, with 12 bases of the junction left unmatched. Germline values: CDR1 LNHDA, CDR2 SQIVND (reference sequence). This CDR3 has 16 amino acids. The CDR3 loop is CASIKDGDRVTGELFF. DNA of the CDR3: TGTGCCAGTATCAAAGACGGCGACAGGGTCACCGGGGAGCTGTTTTTT.

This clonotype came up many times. The CDR3 nucleotides are TGTGCCAGCAGTTCCGCAGGGTTAGGCGGGGAGCTGTTTTTT. This gives the protein CASSSAGLGGELFF. This sequence joins TRBV6-5 and TRBJ2-2, with a possible D match to TRBD1 (5 bases). This CDR3 comprises 14 residues. The germline V gene has CDR1 MNHEY and CDR2 SVGAGI. The V and J ends lost 4 bases and 7 bases respectively, with 13 bases between them.

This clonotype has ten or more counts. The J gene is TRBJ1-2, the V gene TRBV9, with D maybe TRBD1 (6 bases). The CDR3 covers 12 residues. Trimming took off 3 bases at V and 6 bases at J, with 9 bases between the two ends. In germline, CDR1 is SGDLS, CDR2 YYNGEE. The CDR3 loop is CASSEPGDGYTF. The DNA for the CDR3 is TGTGCCAGCAGCGAGCCAGGGGATGGCTACACCTTC.

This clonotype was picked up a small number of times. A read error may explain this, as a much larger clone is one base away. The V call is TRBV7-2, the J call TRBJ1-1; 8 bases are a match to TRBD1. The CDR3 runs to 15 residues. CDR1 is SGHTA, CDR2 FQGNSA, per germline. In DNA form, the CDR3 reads TGTGCCAGCAGGTTTACACAGGGGGTGGTTTCTGAAGCTCTCTTT. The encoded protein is CASRFTQGVVSEALF.

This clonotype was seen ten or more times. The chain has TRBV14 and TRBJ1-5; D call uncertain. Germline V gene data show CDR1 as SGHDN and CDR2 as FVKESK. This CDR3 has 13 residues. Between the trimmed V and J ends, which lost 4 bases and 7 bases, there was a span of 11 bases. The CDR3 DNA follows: TGTGCCAGCAGCCCTGATCCGGTACAGCCCCAGCATTTT. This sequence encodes CASSPDPVQPQHF.

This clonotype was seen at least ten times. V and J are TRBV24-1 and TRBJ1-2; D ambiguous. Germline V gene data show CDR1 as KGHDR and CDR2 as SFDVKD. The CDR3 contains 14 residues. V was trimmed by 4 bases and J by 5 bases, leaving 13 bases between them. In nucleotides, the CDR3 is TGTGCCACCAGTGACATTGGACGGGAATATGGCTACACCTTC. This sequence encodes CATSDIGREYGYTF.

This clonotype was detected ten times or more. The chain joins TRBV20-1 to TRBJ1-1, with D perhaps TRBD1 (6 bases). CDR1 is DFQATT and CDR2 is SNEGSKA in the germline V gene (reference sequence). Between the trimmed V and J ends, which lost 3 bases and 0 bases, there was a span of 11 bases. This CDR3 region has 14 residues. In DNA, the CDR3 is TGCAGTGCTAGCAGGGGCGGGATGAACACTGAAGCTTTCTTT. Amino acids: CSASRGGMNTEAFF.

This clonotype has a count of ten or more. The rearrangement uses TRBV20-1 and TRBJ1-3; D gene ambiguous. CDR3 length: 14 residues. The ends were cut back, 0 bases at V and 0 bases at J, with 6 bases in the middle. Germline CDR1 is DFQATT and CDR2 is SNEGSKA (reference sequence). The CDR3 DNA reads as TGCAGTGCTAGAGATCCTTACTCTGGAAACACCATATATTTT. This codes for CSARDPYSGNTIYF.

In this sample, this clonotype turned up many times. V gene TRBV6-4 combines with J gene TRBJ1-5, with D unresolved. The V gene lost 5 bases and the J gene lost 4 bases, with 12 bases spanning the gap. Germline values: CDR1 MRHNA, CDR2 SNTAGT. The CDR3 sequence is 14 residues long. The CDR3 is CASSYELGNQPQHF. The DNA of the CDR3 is TGTGCCAGCAGTTACGAACTGGGGAATCAGCCCCAGCATTTT.